This TCR beta chain was documented in a study of blood T cell repertoires in COVID-19. Across the whole study: In each case, the material was cDNA or gDNA derived from T cells, B-cell-depleted T cells, or PBMCs.

Germline CDR1 and CDR2: SGHAT and FQDESV (reference sequence). Trimming took 0 bases from V and 10 from J, leaving 15 bases between them. CDR3 size: 14 residues. Measured with immunoSEQ multiplex PCR; TCRdb has only the in-frame clones, and not every one. The repertoire holds over 75,000 clones, with roughly 89% as singletons. The chain employs TRBV11-1 and TRBJ1-1; D gene unclear. Sequencing was done on a sample of peripheral blood. This receptor was obtained from a human donor with COVID-19, enrolled during active disease. The donor label of this sample is uncertain. As DNA, the CDR3 is TGTGCCAGCAGCTTAGCGCGATTGGAGGCTTCAGCTTTCTTT. Its translation: CASSLARLEASAFF.